This TCR beta chain stems from a study of blood T cell repertoires in COVID-19. Study as a whole: The origin of the acute and convalescent COVID-19 samples was the United States, Italy and Spain. Nucleic acid was either cDNA or gDNA, and it came from T cells, B-cell-depleted T cells, or PBMCs.

Source study methods: Reference gene primer amplification gave estimated nucleated cell counts. Sequencing used immunoSEQ multiplex PCR; TCRdb keeps in-frame clones, though not all of them. V, J and clone size reflect that table, while D and trimming were determined from the DNA. Of 200,000 to 250,000 clones in the sample, around four fifths are singletons; the top ten hold approximately 5.6%. Seattle enrolled patients during active infection and tracked them longitudinally. There are 15 residues in the CDR3. V lost 4 bases and J lost 1, with 10 bases in between. CDR1 is MNHEY, CDR2 SVGAGI, per germline.

Input material: peripheral blood. This sequence joins TRBV6-5 and TRBJ1-4, with D possibly matching TRBD1 (5 bases). This receptor was taken from a woman between 70 and 85 years old with COVID-19, enrolled during active disease. CDR3: CASSSTGGTNEKLFF. CDR3 coding DNA: TGTGCCAGCAGTTCCACAGGTGGAACTAATGAAAAACTGTTTTTT.